Below, 26 T cell receptor beta chains from the same sample are listed, as sequenced in a study of cytomegalovirus exposure and HLA in healthy donors. Vbeta (60) and Jbeta (13) primers were used in the PCR. Sequenced by immunoSEQ multiplex PCR; TCRdb stores in-frame clones only, minus some. In the table there are about 170,000 clones, approximately 75% of which are singletons. Source material: PBMCs. The receptor set was obtained from a girl aged 10 to 17 in good health and CMV-seronegative.

V is TRBV15 and J is TRBJ2-3; a weak D match, TRBD2 (5 bases). Germline V gene data show CDR1 as LNHNV and CDR2 as YYDKDF (reference sequence). V shed 5 bases and J shed 0 bases, with 15 bases lying between them. The CDR3 totals 16 residues. CDR3 nucleotide sequence: TGTGCCACCAGCGAGGGCAGACGATCTAGCACAGATACGCAGTATTTT. It is translated as CATSEGRRSSTDTQYF.

The CDR3 coding sequence is TGTGCCAGCAGCTTAGTCGTGCAGGGGTCGAACTATGGCTACACCTTC. It codes for CASSLVVQGSNYGYTF. The V and J genes are TRBV7-9 and TRBJ1-2; TRBD1 might be the D (6 bases). V was trimmed by 1 base and J by 2 bases, leaving 14 bases between them. Germline CDR1 and CDR2: SEHNR and FQNEAQ (reference sequence). This CDR3 contains 16 residues.

This rearrangement joins TRBV5-1 to TRBJ2-1, with 15 bases identical to TRBD2. The trim removed 4 bases at V and 4 bases at J, leaving 3 bases unmatched. The CDR3 extends over 16 amino acids. The germline V gene has CDR1 SGHRS and CDR2 YFSETQ. DNA for the CDR3: TGCGCCAGCAGCCCCGGGACTAGCGGGGGGTACAATGAGCAGTTCTTC. Encoded protein: CASSPGTSGGYNEQFF.

A single count supports this clone. The chain joins TRBV2 to TRBJ2-2, with a tentative D call TRBD1 (6 bases). Trimming took 1 base from V and 8 from J, leaving 20 bases between them. Germline values: CDR1 SNHLY, CDR2 FYNNEI. The CDR3 has 17 residues. As DNA, the CDR3 is TGTGCCAGCAGTGAAGAAAGTAGAACAGGGAGTCCGGGGGAGCTGTTTTTT. As protein: CASSEESRTGSPGELFF.

This clone appeared a few times. The chain combines TRBV18 with TRBJ1-1; D is unclear. The germline gives CDR1 KGHSH, CDR2 LQKENI. Trimming pared 2 bases from V and 1 base from J, leaving 5 bases between. The CDR3 totals 13 residues. The CDR3 loop reads CASSPGENTEAFF. CDR3 DNA: TGTGCCAGCTCACCAGGAGAGAACACTGAAGCTTTCTTT.

The chain recombines TRBV2 with TRBJ1-2, with no clear D. This CDR3 comprises 12 residues. Trimming cost V 6 bases and J 8 bases, with 13 bases left between them. The V gene's germline CDR1 is SNHLY and CDR2 FYNNEI. CDR3 residues: CASSPGLSGYTF. Written as DNA, the CDR3 is TGTGCCAGCAGCCCAGGTCTTTCGGGCTACACCTTC.

V is TRBV6-1 and J is TRBJ2-5; no definite D call. The tail of the sequence fits TRBJ2-7 better, so the J call may be wrong. Germline V CDR1 and CDR2: MNHNS, SASEGT. CDR3 length: 14 amino acids. The CDR3 protein is CASTEAPISYEQYF. Here the CDR3 DNA reads TGTGCCAGCACCGAAGCACCCATATCCTACGAGCAGTACTTC.

The chain couples TRBV7-9 to TRBJ2-3; 7 positions agree with TRBD2. The ends lost 5 bases at V and 2 bases at J; junction bases unmatched: 4. The CDR3 is made up of 14 amino acids. The germline CDR1 and CDR2 sequences are SEHNR and FQNEAQ (reference sequence). The CDR3 sequence: CASSVAGDTDTQYF. DNA for the CDR3: TGTGCCAGCAGCGTCGCGGGGGACACAGATACGCAGTATTTT.

This clone was observed once. This chain's CDR3 is CASHHPGLVPEGYTF. The CDR3 DNA reads TGTGCCAGCCACCATCCGGGGTTAGTCCCCGAAGGCTACACCTTC. V is TRBV5-5 and J is TRBJ1-2, with D uncertain. Trimming cost V 7 bases and J 8 bases, with 24 bases left between them. This CDR3 contains 15 residues. Germline loops: CDR1 SGHKS, CDR2 YYEKEE (reference sequence). The full variable domain, in which reference TRBV5-5 and TRBJ1-2 provide the parts outside the CDR3, is DAGVTQSPTHLIKTRGQQVTLRCSPISGHKSVSWYQQVLGQGPQFIFQYYEKEERGRGNFPDRFSARQFPNYSSELNVNALLLGDSALYLCASHHPGLVPEGYTFGSGTRLTVV.

This chain uses TRBV9 with TRBJ2-3; a possible D gene is TRBD2 (6 bases). V lost 4 bases to trimming and J lost 2 bases, with 17 bases between them. CDR3 length: 16 residues. CDR1 is SGDLS and CDR2 is YYNGEE in the germline V gene. The CDR3 DNA follows: TGTGCCAGCAGCATTTCCGGGACTCTTTCCACAGATACGCAGTATTTT. Its translation: CASSISGTLSTDTQYF.

This clone was picked up a small number of times. The CDR3 is CASSLGRIYEQYF. The CDR3 region has the DNA TGTGCCAGCAGTTTGGGGAGGATCTACGAGCAGTACTTC. The chain is built from TRBV27 and TRBJ2-7; a possible D gene is TRBD2 (6 bases). Germline V gene lookup returns CDR1 MNHEY and CDR2 SMNVEV (reference sequence). V shed 3 bases and J shed 3 bases, with 9 bases lying between them. The CDR3 is 13 residues long.

V gene TRBV11-2 combines with J gene TRBJ2-3; maybe TRBD2 (5 bases). CDR3 length: 18 amino acids. Per the germline V gene, CDR1 is SGHAT and CDR2 is FQNNGV. V shed 5 bases and J shed 2 bases, with 23 bases lying between them. The CDR3 DNA sequence: TGTGCCAGCAGCCCGACGTTGGGAGACTATGAGCTCACAGATACGCAGTATTTT. Translation gives CASSPTLGDYELTDTQYF.

This clone has only a few counts. This sequence joins TRBV27 and TRBJ2-3; D is possibly TRBD1 (6 bases). This CDR3 is 12 amino acids long. Germline V gene sequence: CDR1 MNHEY, CDR2 SMNVEV (reference sequence). The V end was cut by 8 bases, the J end by 2 bases, with 8 bases between. The CDR3 DNA sequence: TGTGCCAGCGGACAGTACACAGATACGCAGTATTTT. Translated: CASGQYTDTQYF.

The rearrangement uses TRBV7-8 and TRBJ2-2; 7 nucleotides match TRBD1. V lost 3 bases to trimming and J lost 6 bases; unmatched junction nucleotides: 13. The CDR3 has 17 amino acids. Germline V gives CDR1 SGHVS, CDR2 FQNEAQ. CDR3 in amino acids: CASSLGSSTGRPGELFF. The CDR3 DNA is TGTGCCAGCAGCTTGGGCTCCTCGACAGGGCGTCCCGGGGAGCTGTTTTTT.

The V gene is TRBV6-1, the J gene TRBJ1-2; 7 positions match TRBD1. Germline CDR1 reads MNHNS; CDR2 reads SASEGT. The CDR3 extends over 13 amino acids. J was trimmed by 4 bases and V by 6 bases; bases with no gene match: 5. The CDR3 DNA follows: TGTGCCAGCAGAGTTCGACAGGGCTATGGCTACACCTTC. Translation gives CASRVRQGYGYTF.

In its sample, this clone was seen once. The CDR3 DNA sequence: TGTGCCAGCAGCTTACTAGCGGCCACCACAGATACGCAGTATTTT. This translates into CASSLLAATTDTQYF. V usage is TRBV7-3 and J usage is TRBJ2-3, with TRBD2 matching 7 bases. Germline-derived CDR1 and CDR2 are SGHTA and FQGTGA. V lost 2 bases to trimming and J lost 2 bases; unmatched junction nucleotides: 4. The CDR3 sequence is 15 residues long.

The chain links TRBV5-4 to TRBJ1-1; tentatively, D is TRBD1 (6 bases). With 4 bases removed from V and 2 bases from J, the gap between germline ends came to 12 bases. The CDR3 runs 14 residues. Germline V lookup: CDR1 SGHNT, CDR2 YYREEE (reference sequence). The CDR3 protein is CASSPGTPNTEAFF. CDR3 nucleotide sequence: TGTGCCAGCAGCCCGGGGACACCAAACACTGAAGCTTTCTTT.

This chain connects TRBV11-2 to TRBJ1-5; 9 bases align to TRBD1. This CDR3 region has 15 residues. Germline assignment: CDR1 SGHAT and CDR2 FQNNGV. J lost 2 bases, V lost 3 bases, and 2 bases had no gene match. The CDR3, as DNA: TGTGCCAGCAGCTTGGGGGACAGGGGCAATCAGCCCCAGCATTTT. Encoded protein: CASSLGDRGNQPQHF.

This clone was seen only a few times. The genes are TRBV20-1 and TRBJ1-2; D is uncertain. The V end was cut by 5 bases, the J end by 5 bases, with 9 bases between. The CDR3 is 11 residues long. In germline, CDR1 is DFQATT, CDR2 SNEGSKA (reference sequence). The CDR3 nucleotides read TGCAGTGCTTCCGACACTTATGGCTACACCTTC. It codes for CSASDTYGYTF.

CDR3 sequence (DNA): TGTGCCAGCTCACCAGATAGGACAGCCATGAACACTGAAGCTTTCTTT. It is translated as CASSPDRTAMNTEAFF. This rearrangement joins TRBV18 to TRBJ1-1, with D tentatively TRBD1 (6 bases). The CDR3 extends over 16 amino acids. With 2 bases removed from V and 0 bases from J, the gap between germline ends came to 13 bases. Germline CDR1 and CDR2: KGHSH and LQKENI. The full variable domain, in which reference TRBV18 and TRBJ1-1 provide the parts outside the CDR3, is NAGVMQNPRHLVRRRGQEARLRCSPMKGHSHVYWYRQLPEEGLKFMVYLQKENIIDESGMPKERFSAEFPKEGPSILRIQQVVRGDSAAYFCASSPDRTAMNTEAFFGQGTRLTVV.

The chain is built from TRBV5-1 and TRBJ2-1; 8 positions match TRBD1. Germline V gene lookup returns CDR1 SGHRS and CDR2 YFSETQ. Losses at the gene ends were 5 bases for V and 8 bases for J; bases not matched to a gene: 3. The CDR3 has 12 residues. Here the CDR3 reads CASRWTGHEQFF. The DNA for the CDR3 is TGCGCCAGCAGATGGACAGGGCATGAGCAGTTCTTC.

The rearrangement uses TRBV21-1 and TRBJ2-1; the table assigns TRBD2, which was not confirmed against the DNA. TRBV21-1 is assigned pseudogene status. This CDR3 is 18 amino acids long. CDR3 region: CASSKPPRDFVSENEQFF. The CDR3 nucleotides are TGTGCCAGCAGCAAACCACCCCGGGACTTTGTGTCCGAAAATGAGCAGTTCTTC.

The chain joins TRBV6-6 to TRBJ1-5, with D maybe TRBD1 (5 bases). With 7 bases removed from V and 12 bases from J, the gap between germline ends came to 16 bases. From germline, CDR1 is MNHNY and CDR2 SVGAGI (reference sequence). The CDR3 totals 12 residues. This CDR3 reads CASKGGAGDQHF. The CDR3 DNA is TGTGCCAGCAAAGGCGGGGCCGGAGACCAGCATTTT.

This clone was detected only once. V usage is TRBV13 and J usage is TRBJ1-6, with 10 bases lining up with TRBD1. Germline lookup yields CDR1 PRHDT and CDR2 FYEKMQ (reference sequence). The CDR3 sequence is 15 residues long. V shed 0 bases and J 7 bases; nucleotides not matched to a gene: 0. CDR3 region: CASSLGGQGNSPLHF. The DNA of the CDR3 is TGTGCCAGCAGCTTAGGGGGACAGGGGAATTCACCCCTCCACTTT.

The genes are TRBV15 and TRBJ1-5, with 9 bases matching TRBD1. V dropped 2 bases and J dropped 5; count of bases not matched to a gene: 10. Germline V lookup: CDR1 LNHNV, CDR2 YYDKDF (reference sequence). The CDR3 totals 17 residues. The CDR3 DNA sequence: TGTGCCACCAGCAGATCGACCCGGGACAGGGAAGATCAGCCCCAGCATTTT. Translation: CATSRSTRDREDQPQHF.

This clone is a singleton in its sample. The rearrangement uses TRBV7-3 and TRBJ1-1; D gene uncertain. Trimming removed 5 bases from V and 7 bases from J, with 17 bases in between. This CDR3 region has 14 residues. From germline, CDR1 is SGHTA and CDR2 FQGTGA. Here the CDR3 DNA reads TGTGCCAGCAGCCCCTACCTGACAAGTAATGAAGCTTTCTTT. Protein sequence: CASSPYLTSNEAFF.